The 20 T cell receptor beta chains listed next were all sequenced from one sample in a study of graft-versus-host responses after intestinal transplantation. These receptors are not linked to any known antigen. Measured with immunoSEQ multiplex PCR; TCRdb has only the in-frame clones, and not every one. The profile covers over 120,000 clones, with around 90% appearing a single time and around 0.19% taken by the ten largest. The sequencing here drew on unstimulated CD4+ T cells sorted from spleen or lymph node cells, taken before intestinal transplant. These receptors all come from a human donor who received an intestinal transplant.

This chain uses TRBV18 with TRBJ1-2; D is ambiguous. CDR1 KGHSH and CDR2 LQKENI come from the germline V gene. The CDR3 length is 15 residues. V lost 2 bases, J lost 1 base, and 11 bases lay in between. CDR3 amino acids: CASSPMAGVNYGYTF. In DNA form, the CDR3 reads TGTGCCAGCTCACCAATGGCCGGAGTTAACTATGGCTACACCTTC.

The V gene is TRBV28, the J gene TRBJ1-6; the D gene is possibly TRBD1 (5 bases). CDR3 size: 16 residues. V lost 2 bases and J 0 bases, leaving 8 bases between the germline ends. CDR1 is MDHEN, CDR2 SYDVKM, per germline. CDR3 sequence (DNA): TGTGCCAGCAGTTTACAGGGTCCCTCCTATAATTCACCCCTCCACTTT. The encoded protein is CASSLQGPSYNSPLHF. The full variable domain, rest sourced from reference TRBV28 and TRBJ1-6, is DVKVTQSSRYLVKRTGEKVFLECVQDMDHENMFWYRQDPGLGLRLIYFSYDVKMKEKGDIPEGYSVSREKKERFSLILESASTNQTSMYLCASSLQGPSYNSPLHFGNGTRLTVT.

This chain connects TRBV5-1 to TRBJ1-4; 9 bases fit TRBD1. The V gene's germline CDR1 is SGHRS and CDR2 YFSETQ. This CDR3 has 16 residues. V trimming: 4 bases; J trimming: 0 bases; junction bases outside the gene matches: 4. Written as DNA, the CDR3 is TGCGCCAGCAGCAAGGGACAGGGAGCAACTAATGAAAAACTGTTTTTT. Amino acid sequence: CASSKGQGATNEKLFF. The variable domain in full, with the rest retrieved from reference TRBV5-1 and TRBJ1-4, is KAGVTQTPRYLIKTRGQQVTLSCSPISGHRSVSWYQQTPGQGLQFLFEYFSETQRNKGNFPGRFSGRQFSNSRSEMNVSTLELGDSALYLCASSKGQGATNEKLFFGSGTQLSVL.

The V call is TRBV15, the J call TRBJ1-4, with 9 bases fitting TRBD1. The CDR3 sequence is 16 residues long. CDR1 and CDR2 from the germline V gene are LNHNV and YYDKDF (reference sequence). Unmatched junction bases numbered 10, after V lost 4 bases and J lost 7 bases. In DNA, the CDR3 is TGTGCCACCAGCAAACAGGGGGCGTCTCTTACTGAAAAACTGTTTTTT. Its translation is CATSKQGASLTEKLFF.

This chain links TRBV2 with TRBJ2-7; no clear D gene. Between the trimmed V and J ends, which lost 7 bases and 0 bases, there was a span of 7 bases. This CDR3 comprises 12 residues. Germline CDR1 reads SNHLY; CDR2 reads FYNNEI. CDR3 in amino acids: CASTADSYEQYF. The CDR3 DNA reads TGTGCCAGCACGGCAGACTCCTACGAGCAGTACTTC.

The chain couples TRBV27 to TRBJ1-2; possibly TRBD1 for D (6 bases). The CDR3 length is 14 residues. Germline CDR1 MNHEY, CDR2 SMNVEV (reference sequence). V was clipped by 3 bases and J by 8 bases, with 16 bases between them. The CDR3 reads CASSFGRGGGGYTF. CDR3 bases: TGTGCCAGCAGTTTTGGGCGCGGGGGGGGCGGCTACACCTTC.

V is TRBV30 and J is TRBJ1-3; tentatively, D is TRBD1 (5 bases). The V and J ends lost 2 bases and 5 bases respectively, with 13 bases between them. The CDR3 extends over 14 amino acids. Germline V gives CDR1 GTSNPN, CDR2 SVGIG (reference sequence). The CDR3 DNA is TGTGCCTGGAGTTACAGTGGGGCTCGAAACACCATATATTTT. As protein: CAWSYSGARNTIYF.

The J gene is TRBJ1-3, the V gene TRBV13; D possibly corresponds to TRBD1 (6 bases). This CDR3 has 17 residues. Germline V gene data show CDR1 as PRHDT and CDR2 as FYEKMQ (reference sequence). V was trimmed by 3 bases and J by 4 bases, leaving 19 bases between them. CDR3 in DNA: TGTGCCAGCAGCTTCACAAGCCTCGGGGGGCACGGAAACACCATATATTTT. Its translation: CASSFTSLGGHGNTIYF.

The chain employs TRBV2 and TRBJ2-6; 15 nucleotides agree with TRBD2. Trimming at V came to 2 bases and at J to 2 bases, leaving 4 bases not matched to a gene. Germline loops: CDR1 SNHLY, CDR2 FYNNEI. The CDR3 runs 19 residues. CDR3 sequence: CASSEPGLAGGPGANVLTF. CDR3 sequence (DNA): TGTGCCAGCAGTGAACCCGGACTAGCGGGAGGGCCTGGGGCCAACGTCCTGACTTTC. Drawing the rest from reference TRBV2 and TRBJ2-6, the complete variable domain is EPEVTQTPSHQVTQMGQEVILRCVPISNHLYFYWYRQILGQKVEFLVSFYNNEISEKSEIFDDQFSVERPDGSNFTLKIRSTKLEDSAMYFCASSEPGLAGGPGANVLTFGAGSRLTVL.

Written as DNA, the CDR3 is TGTGCCAGCAGCTTAGGTATAGGGACCGGGGAGCTGTTTTTT. It translates to CASSLGIGTGELFF. The chain is built from TRBV7-3 and TRBJ2-2; D call uncertain. This CDR3 is built from 14 residues. Germline assignment: CDR1 SGHTA and CDR2 FQGTGA. Trimming pared 2 bases from V and 5 bases from J, leaving 9 bases between.

This clone was recorded only once. The chain joins TRBV9 to TRBJ2-5; 7 nucleotides line up with TRBD2. The CDR3 totals 15 residues. The trim removed 4 bases at V and 5 bases at J, leaving 11 bases unmatched. The germline V gene has CDR1 SGDLS and CDR2 YYNGEE. The CDR3 sequence is CASSSRGGMEETQYF. CDR3 nucleotides: TGTGCCAGCAGCTCACGCGGGGGTATGGAGGAGACCCAGTACTTC.

J is TRBJ1-1 and V is TRBV9, with TRBD1 identical over 7 bases. Unmatched junction bases numbered 9, after V lost 6 bases and J lost 1 base. The germline V gene has CDR1 SGDLS and CDR2 YYNGEE. CDR3 size: 15 residues. The CDR3 sequence: CASKNLAGGNTEAFF. The CDR3 nucleotides read TGTGCCAGCAAAAACTTGGCAGGGGGGAACACTGAAGCTTTCTTT. Full variable domain (remainder filled in from reference TRBV9 and TRBJ1-1): DSGVTQTPKHLITATGQRVTLRCSPRSGDLSVYWYQQSLDQGLQFLIQYYNGEERAKGNILERFSAQQFPDLHSELNLSSLELGDSALYFCASKNLAGGNTEAFFGQGTRLTVV.

The rearrangement joins TRBV5-8 to TRBJ1-1; no reliable D call. CDR1 is SGHTS, CDR2 YDEGEE, per germline. The CDR3 is made up of 14 amino acids. The germline V and J ends were trimmed by 2 bases and 5 bases, with 13 bases remaining between them. CDR3 in DNA: TGTGCCAGCAGCTTAAGAAACAGAAATACTGAAGCTTTCTTT. The encoded protein is CASSLRNRNTEAFF.

This chain links TRBV5-1 with TRBJ2-1, with TRBD2 as a possible D gene (6 bases). This CDR3 comprises 16 residues. The V end lost 2 bases, the J end lost 4 bases, and 16 bases lay between the germline ends. Looked up from germline, CDR1 is SGHRS and CDR2 is YFSETQ. The CDR3 loop reads CASSFVRDLTYNEQFF. In DNA, the CDR3 is TGCGCCAGCAGCTTCGTCCGGGACTTGACTTACAATGAGCAGTTCTTC. Looking up the rest from reference TRBV5-1 and TRBJ2-1 gives the full variable domain: KAGVTQTPRYLIKTRGQQVTLSCSPISGHRSVSWYQQTPGQGLQFLFEYFSETQRNKGNFPGRFSGRQFSNSRSEMNVSTLELGDSALYLCASSFVRDLTYNEQFFGPGTRLTVL.

This chain uses TRBV6-6 with TRBJ2-2, with TRBD2 matching over 7 bases. This CDR3 is 14 amino acids long. V shed 0 bases and J 14 bases; nucleotides not matched to a gene: 9. Germline CDR1 is MNHNY and CDR2 is SVGAGI (reference sequence). CDR3 bases: TGTGCCAGCAGTTACTCTCTAGCGGCACTACCCCTGTTTTTT. It encodes CASSYSLAALPLFF.

The chain uses TRBV28 and TRBJ2-5; possibly TRBD1 or TRBD2 for D (5 bases each). The V and J ends lost 2 bases and 5 bases respectively, with 15 bases between them. The CDR3 loop spans 15 amino acids. Looked up from germline, CDR1 is MDHEN and CDR2 is SYDVKM. The CDR3 DNA is TGTGCCAGCAGTTTAGGGCAGGGACGGGGTGAGACCCAGTACTTC. Translating gives CASSLGQGRGETQYF.

The table lists this clone with a few counts. V and J are TRBV9 and TRBJ2-7, with TRBD2 matching 7 bases. The CDR3 contains 16 residues. Germline CDR1 and CDR2: SGDLS and YYNGEE. J lost 1 base, V lost 0 bases, and 7 bases had no gene match. Here the CDR3 DNA reads TGTGCCAGCAGCGTAGTGGGGGAGGGCCCTTCCTACGAGCAGTACTTC. This gives the protein CASSVVGEGPSYEQYF.

CDR3 sequence reads: CASSIQLAGGYNEQFF. CDR3 nucleotides: TGTGCCAGTAGTATCCAACTAGCGGGAGGCTACAATGAGCAGTTCTTC. The rearrangement joins TRBV19 to TRBJ2-1; 12 bases map to TRBD2. Germline V gene lookup returns CDR1 LNHDA and CDR2 SQIVND (reference sequence). CDR3 length: 16 residues. After removal of 3 bases from V and 3 bases from J, the junction contained 3 bases not matched to a gene.

The J gene is TRBJ2-2, the V gene TRBV7-8; 7 bases agree with TRBD2. Germline V gives CDR1 SGHVS, CDR2 FQNEAQ. Germline trimming cut 3 bases from V and 0 bases from J; bases unmatched to any gene: 4. The CDR3 has 16 amino acids. CDR3: CASSLRLAANTGELFF. For the CDR3, the DNA is TGTGCCAGCAGCTTGAGGCTAGCGGCGAACACCGGGGAGCTGTTTTTT.

CDR3 sequence (DNA): TGTGCCAGCAGCGAGGGCCAGATCGGCACTGAAGCTTTCTTT. This codes for CASSEGQIGTEAFF. This rearrangement joins TRBV5-4 to TRBJ1-1; D is unclear. The germline V gene encodes CDR1 SGHNT and CDR2 YYREEE (reference sequence). The CDR3 covers 14 residues. V was pared by 4 bases and J by 4 bases, with 14 bases between.